Listed below are T cell receptor beta chains from one sample, sequenced in a study of monozygotic twins with inflammatory bowel disease. TCRdb reprocessed the 5' RACE reads, keeping one entry per CDR3 protein, no DNA. Across under 350,000 distinct CDR3 sequences, the top ten clones capture 5.6% of the sample. Sequencing was carried out using blood. Receptors were obtained from a human donor with ulcerative colitis or Crohn's disease, or a healthy co-twin of an affected twin (not recorded which). Each CDR3 is given with its conserved first and last residue.

V: TRBV18; J: TRBJ2-7; CDR3: CASSAQGQMIYEQYF
V: TRBV20-1; J: TRBJ1-5; CDR3: CSAQGNQPQHF
V: TRBV18; J: TRBJ2-5; CDR3: CASSNGQGETQYF
V: TRBV24-1; J: TRBJ2-2; CDR3: CATSGNHRGGTGELFF
V: TRBV28; J: TRBJ2-1; CDR3: CASSSVSIAGVYNEQFF
V: TRBV3-1; J: TRBJ1-3; CDR3: CASSQGDTIYF
V: TRBV29-1; J: TRBJ2-3; CDR3: CSVSQGYSADTQYF
V: TRBV6-4; J: TRBJ2-5; CDR3: CASSDSRDNQQETQYF
V: TRBV5-6; J: TRBJ1-5; CDR3: CASHIQGFNQPQHF
V: TRBV29-1; J: TRBJ2-7; CDR3: CSGGQSYEQYF
V: TRBV20-1; J: TRBJ2-1; CDR3: CSARDPLPSRAHNEQFF
V: TRBV5-4; J: TRBJ2-1; CDR3: CASSRTSGVSYNEQFF
V: TRBV7-9; J: TRBJ2-2; CDR3: CASSLNWDFSNTGELFF
V: TRBV24-1; J: TRBJ2-5; CDR3: CATSDTAVQETQYF
V: TRBV19; J: TRBJ2-1; CDR3: CASSIDRGSNNEQFF
V: TRBV14; J: TRBJ2-1; CDR3: CASSPSGSNEQFF
V: TRBV12-3/TRBV12-4; J: TRBJ2-6; CDR3: CASSPNRGLPSSGANVLTF
V: TRBV20-1; J: TRBJ2-7; CDR3: CSAPRGGTSSYEQYF
V: TRBV11-2; J: TRBJ2-5; CDR3: CASSSSGTSGGAVETQYF
V: TRBV4-2; J: TRBJ2-5; CDR3: CASSQERGLAGETQYF
V: TRBV27; J: TRBJ2-5; CDR3: CASVPRSPGRRGETQYF
V: TRBV7-2; J: TRBJ1-6; CDR3: CASSLDLGGYNSPLHF
V: TRBV4-1; J: TRBJ2-5; CDR3: CASSQVGNNAETQYF
V: TRBV4-3; J: TRBJ2-7; CDR3: CASSQETGISYEQYF
V: TRBV7-2; J: TRBJ2-3; CDR3: CASSLVGLAGWTDTQYF
V: TRBV19; J: TRBJ1-5; CDR3: CASSTPGGSNQPQHF
V: TRBV3-1; J: TRBJ2-2; CDR3: CASSQGQGKAGELFF
V: TRBV24-1; J: TRBJ2-5; CDR3: CATSPRGETQYF
V: TRBV6-1; J: TRBJ2-7; CDR3: CASSVLLGEQTEYF
V: TRBV3-1; J: TRBJ1-1; CDR3: CASSQRRGSTEAFF
V: TRBV20-1; J: TRBJ2-3; CDR3: CSARDRFTADSTDTQYF
V: TRBV12-3/TRBV12-4; J: TRBJ1-2; CDR3: CASSLLAGRGYTF
V: TRBV20-1; J: TRBJ2-1; CDR3: CSARDRLAGETYNEQFF
V: TRBV4-2; J: TRBJ1-1; CDR3: CASSRGQAGTEAFF
V: TRBV12-3/TRBV12-4; J: TRBJ2-1; CDR3: CASRSGGAINEQFF
V: TRBV28; J: TRBJ2-1; CDR3: CASTLAGGSWFFF
V: TRBV19; J: TRBJ2-3; CDR3: CASRNRGQGTDTQYF
V: TRBV12-3/TRBV12-4; J: TRBJ2-7; CDR3: CASSSRGFEQYF
V: TRBV10-2; J: TRBJ2-2; CDR3: CASSRLAHNTGELFF
V: TRBV7-9; J: TRBJ2-5; CDR3: CASSSDPSETQYF
V: TRBV4-2; J: TRBJ2-1; CDR3: CASSQAGPNVAGEFF
V: TRBV12-3/TRBV12-4; J: TRBJ2-2; CDR3: CASRPPGTGIGELFF
V: TRBV11-2; J: TRBJ2-3; CDR3: CASRSGVRGLAGADTQYF
V: TRBV27; J: TRBJ1-2; CDR3: CASSSLTGIGYTF
V: TRBV7-9; J: TRBJ1-1; CDR3: CASSLDGSAEAFF
V: TRBV5-6; J: TRBJ2-1; CDR3: CASSRDRVRAYNEQFF
V: TRBV4-3; J: TRBJ2-1; CDR3: CASSQVGGRNNEQFF
V: TRBV15; J: TRBJ1-1; CDR3: CATQGGRYTEAFF
V: TRBV20-1; J: TRBJ2-1; CDR3: CSARGGSYNEQFF
V: TRBV12-5; J: TRBJ2-3; CDR3: CASGSGTDTQYF
V: TRBV12-3/TRBV12-4; J: TRBJ2-1; CDR3: CASSLRARNEQFF
V: TRBV24-1; J: TRBJ1-1; CDR3: CATRTGRGGTEAFF
V: TRBV7-7; J: TRBJ2-5; CDR3: CASSTDSPETQYF
V: TRBV9; J: TRBJ1-3; CDR3: CASSHRDRGLGNTIYF
V: TRBV6-5; J: TRBJ2-5; CDR3: CASSVLQGARVAQETQYF
V: TRBV29-1; J: TRBJ1-1; CDR3: CSARRDSQTTEAFF
V: TRBV5-7; J: TRBJ1-5; CDR3: CASSIIRFTSSNQPQHF
V: TRBV5-1; J: TRBJ2-7; CDR3: CASSWSPAGDGYEQYF
V: TRBV27; J: TRBJ2-5; CDR3: CASSLREETQYF
V: TRBV7-2; J: TRBJ2-1; CDR3: CASGWTSYNEQFF